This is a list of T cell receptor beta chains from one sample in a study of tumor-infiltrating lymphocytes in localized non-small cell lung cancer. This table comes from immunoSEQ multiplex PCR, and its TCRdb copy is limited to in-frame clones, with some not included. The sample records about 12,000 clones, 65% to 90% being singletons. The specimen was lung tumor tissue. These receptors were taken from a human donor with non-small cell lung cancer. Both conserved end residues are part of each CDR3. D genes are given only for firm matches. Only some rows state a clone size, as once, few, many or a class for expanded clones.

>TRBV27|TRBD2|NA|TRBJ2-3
TGTGCCAGCAGTTTAAGGGGACTAGCGGATCGCACAGATACGCAGTATTTT
CASSLRGLADRTDTQYF
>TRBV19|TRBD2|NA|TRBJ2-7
TGTGCCAGTAGTATTGCGGGGAGGGAAGAATACGAGCAGTACTTC
CASSIAGREEYEQYF
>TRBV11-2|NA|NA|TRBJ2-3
TGTGCCAGCAGCTTAGACGTAGATACGCAGTATTTT
CASSLDVDTQYF
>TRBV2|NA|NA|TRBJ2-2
TGTGCCAGCAGTGAAGGAGGGTACATGGCCGGGGAGCTGTTTTTT
CASSEGGYMAGELFF
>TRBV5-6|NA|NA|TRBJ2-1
TGTGCCAGCAGCTTCAGCCGGGAGCAGTTCTTC
CASSFSREQFF
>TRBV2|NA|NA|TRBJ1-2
TGTGCCAGCAGGGGGCCCGTGCAGCTTCCTAACTATGGCTACACCTTC
CASRGPVQLPNYGYTF
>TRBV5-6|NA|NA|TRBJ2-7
TGTGCCAGCAGCTTACCTGGTGGCTACGAGCAGTACTTC
CASSLPGGYEQYF
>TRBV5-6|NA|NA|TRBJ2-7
TGTGCCAGCAGCGACAAGAACTACGAGCAGTACTTC
CASSDKNYEQYF
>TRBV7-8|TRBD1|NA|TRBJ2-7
TGTGCCAGCAGCCAGGGACAGGGATTCTACGAGCAGTACTTC
CASSQGQGFYEQYF
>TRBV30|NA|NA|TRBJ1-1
TGTGCCTGGAGCCGAGTAAGGGTTAACCGGGGGCCTGAAGCTTTCTTT
CAWSRVRVNRGPEAFF
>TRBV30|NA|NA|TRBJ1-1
TGTGCCTGGAGAGGGGGTCCTTACACTGAAGCTTTCTTT
CAWRGGPYTEAFF
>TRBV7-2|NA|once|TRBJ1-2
TGTGCCAGCAGCTTGAATAAGGTTAACGGCTACACCTTC
CASSLNKVNGYTF
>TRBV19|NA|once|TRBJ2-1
TGTGCCAGTAGTATAAAGAACAATGAGCAGTTCTTC
CASSIKNNEQFF
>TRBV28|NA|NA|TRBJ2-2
TGTGCCAGCAGCCCATATTACACCGGGGAGCTGTTTTTT
CASSPYYTGELFF
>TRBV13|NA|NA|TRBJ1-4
TGTGCCAGCAGCTTGGGGTGGAGCAGGGAAGGTGAAAAACTGTTTTTT
CASSLGWSREGEKLFF
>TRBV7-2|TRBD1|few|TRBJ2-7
TGTGCCAGCAGCTTCCGGACAGGGGGCGGTTACGAGCAGTACTTC
CASSFRTGGGYEQYF
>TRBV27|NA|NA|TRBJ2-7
TGTGCCAGCAGTTTCCGCGGGACAGTTGCCTCGTGGGAGCAGTACTTC
CASSFRGTVASWEQYF
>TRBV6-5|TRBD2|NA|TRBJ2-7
TGTGCCAGCAGTTACGCGGCTAGCGGGAGAGGCGAGCAGTACTTC
CASSYAASGRGEQYF
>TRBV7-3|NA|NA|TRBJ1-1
TGTGCCAGCAGCTCGCCATTAGAAGCTTTCTTT
CASSSPLEAFF
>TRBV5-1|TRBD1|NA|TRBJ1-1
TGCGCCAGCAGCCCCCCCGCCGCGACAGGGCGGGTTCGATACACTGAAGCTTTCTTT
CASSPPAATGRVRYTEAFF
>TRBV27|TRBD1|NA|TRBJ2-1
TGTGCCAGCAGTTCAGGGACAGGGAGCTCCTACAATGAGCAGTTCTTC
CASSSGTGSSYNEQFF
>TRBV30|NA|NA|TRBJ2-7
TGTGCCATAGCGGAGTCCTACGAGCAGTACTTC
CAIAESYEQYF
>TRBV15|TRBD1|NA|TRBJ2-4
TGTGCCACCAGCAGAGATCGGACAGGGCGAGCCAAAAACATTCAGTACTTC
CATSRDRTGRAKNIQYF
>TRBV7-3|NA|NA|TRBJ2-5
TGTGCCAGCAGCTTAATGGGGGGCGTTGAGGAGACCCAGTACTTC
CASSLMGGVEETQYF
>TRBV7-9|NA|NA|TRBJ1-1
TGTGCCAGCAGCCCCGGGACGGAGAACACTGAAGCTTTCTTT
CASSPGTENTEAFF
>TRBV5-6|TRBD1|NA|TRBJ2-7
TGTGCCAGCAGCTTGTATTGGACAGGGGACCCCCACGAGCAGTACTTC
CASSLYWTGDPHEQYF
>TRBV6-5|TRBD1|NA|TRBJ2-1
TGTGCCAGCAGGGAGGGACAGGAGATTAATGAGCAGTTCTTC
CASREGQEINEQFF
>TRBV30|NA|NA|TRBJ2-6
TGTGCCTGGAGTGGCAGGCGTGGGGCCAACGTCCTGACTTTC
CAWSGRRGANVLTF
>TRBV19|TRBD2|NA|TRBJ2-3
TGTGCCAGTAGTGTGGGGACCGCGGGACTAGCCAATGGGAAAGATACGCAGTATTTT
CASSVGTAGLANGKDTQYF
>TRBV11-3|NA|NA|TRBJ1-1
TGTGCCAGCAGCCCCGGGAGGTACACTGAAGCTTTCTTT
CASSPGRYTEAFF
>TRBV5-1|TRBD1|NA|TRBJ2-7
TGCGCCAGCGCCGCGGACAGGTACGAGCAGTACTTC
CASAADRYEQYF
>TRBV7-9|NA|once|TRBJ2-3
TGTGCCAGCAGCTTGGGGGACTTCCGGGATACGCAGTATTTT
CASSLGDFRDTQYF
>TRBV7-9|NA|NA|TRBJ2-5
TGTGCCAGCAGCTTAGATTTTCAAGAGACCCAGTACTTC
CASSLDFQETQYF
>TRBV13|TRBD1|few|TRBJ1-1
TGTGCCAGCGCGACAGGGCCCGACACTGAAGCTTTCTTT
CASATGPDTEAFF
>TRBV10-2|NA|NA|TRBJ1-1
TGCGCCAGCGCCCCTCGGGAGGGGGGGCTGTACACTGAAGCTTTCTTT
CASAPREGGLYTEAFF
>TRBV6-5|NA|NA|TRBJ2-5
TGTGCCAGCAGTTACTCTGACAGGTTCCAAGAGACCCAGTACTTC
CASSYSDRFQETQYF
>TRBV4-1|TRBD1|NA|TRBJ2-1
TGCGCCAGCAGCCCCCGCAGCGCAACAGGGGTCGATGAGCAGTTCTTC
CASSPRSATGVDEQFF
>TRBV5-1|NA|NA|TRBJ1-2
TGCGCCAGCAGCTTGATGCCCCAGGACAGTAACTATGGCTACACCTTC
CASSLMPQDSNYGYTF
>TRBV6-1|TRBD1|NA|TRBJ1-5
TGTGCCAGCAGGAACAGGGGGCGAAGTCAGCCCCAGCATTTT
CASRNRGRSQPQHF
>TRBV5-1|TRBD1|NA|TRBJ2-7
TGCGCCAGCAGCTTGGCGGGACAGACACCCTACGAGCAGTACTTC
CASSLAGQTPYEQYF
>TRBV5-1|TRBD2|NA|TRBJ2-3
TGCGCCAGCAGCCGCACTAGCGGACAAAATACGCAGTATTTT
CASSRTSGQNTQYF
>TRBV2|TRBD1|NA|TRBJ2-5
TGTGCCAGCATTTCCGGGACAGCGATCGGGACCCAGTACTTC
CASISGTAIGTQYF
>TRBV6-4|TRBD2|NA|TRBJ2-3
TGTGCCAGCAGCGACGGGTTTACGCGGGAGAGGGCAGATACGCAGTATTTT
CASSDGFTRERADTQYF
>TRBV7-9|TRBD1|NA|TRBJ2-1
TGTGCCAGCAGCGACGGACAGGACCCAGGGGATGAGCAGTTCTTC
CASSDGQDPGDEQFF
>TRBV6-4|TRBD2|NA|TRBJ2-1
TGTGCCAGCAGTGACCTAGCGGGAGGTCCTAGCAATGAGCAGTTCTTC
CASSDLAGGPSNEQFF
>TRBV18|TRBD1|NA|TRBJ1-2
TGTGCCAGCTCAATCGACGCAGGGGGCTATGGCTACACCTTC
CASSIDAGGYGYTF
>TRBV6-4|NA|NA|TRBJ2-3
TGTGCCAGCAGCCCCGAGCGCGCAGATACGCAGTATTTT
CASSPERADTQYF